A selection of T cell receptor beta chains follows, all from one sample in a study of B cell selection in AIRE deficiency. Sequenced by immunoSEQ multiplex PCR; TCRdb stores in-frame clones only, minus some. Altogether 20,000 to 30,000 clones are present, 92% being singletons, with the ten largest covering approximately 1%. Sequenced material: CD4+CD25+ Tregs sorted from PBMCs. The receptors derive from a human donor in good health. The CDR3 runs from the conserved cysteine through the conserved F or W.

TRBV12-5	CASGLVGTSGAGELFF
TRBV7-2	CASSLSGQGRTEAFF
TRBV27	CASGRKSSYEQYF
TRBV7-2	CASRGEGEQYF
TRBV18	CASSPSGYSGYGYTF
TRBV10-3	CAISGASRGYTF
TRBV10-2	CASQEVYSNQPQHF
TRBV6-6	CASSNVGTGNTIYF
TRBV6-5	CASSPLRTGGYTF
TRBV19	CASSGPINIQYF
TRBV5-1	CASSLIPWSSGSGELFF
TRBV10-2	CASSEPLIGGTQYF
TRBV4-3	CASSASGRREAFF
TRBV9	CASSVVGGSYNEQFF
TRBV19	CASRGDPSTEKLFF
TRBV10-3	CAIGVGSNEQFF
TRBV19	CASSTTTGLSYNSPLHF
TRBV13	CASSSRSGSSDQPQHF
TRBV5-6	CASSLALGGGADTQYF
TRBV28	CASSPERLRTDTQYF
TRBV6-6	CASSYSGTANQPQHF
TRBV10-3	CAIRGGSTDTQYF
TRBV11-2	CASSRVGGFLTDTQYF
TRBV2	CASRVRTLNTEAFF
TRBV19	CASSHGGRSSGNTIYF
TRBV2	CASRIGPQGPYEQYF
TRBV5-1	CASSLGGLNEQYF
TRBV5-1	CASSLGNEKLFF
TRBV7-3	CASSLVRGAADTQYF
TRBV10-1	CASSESRGVKNIQYF
TRBV10-3	CAISERQGAFF
TRBV7-9	CASSSSGGLASEQFF
TRBV12-2	CASRHTMGGHNEQFF
TRBV2	CASRDSGANVLTF
TRBV10-2	CASSGGDYGYTF
TRBV28	CASSARRDRGLEQYF
TRBV7-2	CASSSRTSGNTIYF
TRBV5-1	CASIRQEGDTEAFF
TRBV7-3	CASSGQGAGADTQYF
TRBV19	CASTSQGSPLHF
TRBV30	CAWGDQETQYF
TRBV7-2	CASSDFKGYIYEQYF
TRBV10-3	CAISEGEGGPYF
TRBV28	CASRGQGADIQYF
TRBV14	CASSNRGTEAFF
TRBV4-3	CASSSGRVSGTEAFF